This T cell receptor (beta chain) was sequenced during a study of T-cell memory formation after mild COVID-19. Broader study findings: CD4+ bias marked clones expanding day 15 to 37, unlike balanced contracting clones.

Each CDR3 protein is one row after TCRdb ran MiXCR on the 5' RACE reads. The data show roughly 310,000 distinct CDR3 sequences, about a sixth seen once. In the case of this clonotype: Its antigen is currently unknown.

The CDR3 runs to 13 residues. Between the trimmed V and J ends, which lost 4 bases and 5 bases, there was a span of 11 bases. Source material: PBMCs or a T cell subset sorted from them (not recorded which). This sequence joins TRBV12-3 or TRBV12-4 and TRBJ2-5; no clear D. This receptor was taken from a man in his late teens or twenties who had mild COVID-19 (a few samples of this study predate the infection). Cell type and time point are not known. The CDR3 region is CASSSGHEETQYF. The CDR3 bases are TGTGCCAGCAGTTCGGGTCACGAGGAGACCCAGTACTTC.